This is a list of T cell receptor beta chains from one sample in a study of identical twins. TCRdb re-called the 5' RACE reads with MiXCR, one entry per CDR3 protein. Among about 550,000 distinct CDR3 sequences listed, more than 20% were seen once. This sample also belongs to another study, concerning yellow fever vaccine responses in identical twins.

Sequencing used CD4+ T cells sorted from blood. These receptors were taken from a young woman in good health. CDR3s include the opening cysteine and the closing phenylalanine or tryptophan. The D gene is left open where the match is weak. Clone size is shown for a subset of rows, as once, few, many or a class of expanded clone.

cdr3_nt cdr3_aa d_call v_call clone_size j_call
TGCGCCAGCAGCCCGGGGTACAATGAGCAGTTCTTC CASSPGYNEQFF NA TRBV5-1 many TRBJ2-1
TGTGCCAGCAGGGTGGGACAGGGGCGGGACAATGAGCAGTTCTTC CASRVGQGRDNEQFF TRBD1 TRBV12-3/TRBV12-4 few TRBJ2-1
TGCGCCAGCAGCTGGGACAGGGAGCAAGAGACCCAGTACTTC CASSWDREQETQYF TRBD1 TRBV5-1 NA TRBJ2-5
TGCGCCAGCAGCCCCCCCGGGATAGCGGGATGGGATGAGCAGTTCTTC CASSPPGIAGWDEQFF TRBD2 TRBV5-1 NA TRBJ2-1
TGTGCCATCAGCCTTGGACAGGCAGATACGCAGTATTTT CAISLGQADTQYF TRBD1 TRBV10-3 NA TRBJ2-3
TGTGCCAGCAGCCGTAGCGGGCTTACAAAGTCGGGGAATGAGCAGTTCTTC CASSRSGLTKSGNEQFF TRBD2 TRBV28 NA TRBJ2-1
TGTGCCAGCAGTTTGAGGGAGGACACTGAAGCTTTCTTT CASSLREDTEAFF NA TRBV12-3/TRBV12-4 many TRBJ1-1
TGTGCCACCAGTGATATCGGACAGGGGAGATACAATGAGCAGTTCTTC CATSDIGQGRYNEQFF TRBD1 TRBV24-1 NA TRBJ2-1
TGCGCCAGCAGCCTGGGTCTGCAAGCTAGCACAGATACGCAGTATTTT CASSLGLQASTDTQYF NA TRBV5-1 NA TRBJ2-3
TGTGCCAGCAGTCATAACAGGGACAACTATGGCTACACCTTC CASSHNRDNYGYTF NA TRBV7-9 few TRBJ1-2
TGCGCCAGCCTTGCCCCTTTAGAAGTTTTTTCCTACAATGAGCAGTTCTTC CASLAPLEVFSYNEQFF NA TRBV5-1 NA TRBJ2-1
TGTGCCAGCAGCTTTTCCGGGACTAAGAACACCGGGGAGCTGTTTTTT CASSFSGTKNTGELFF TRBD2 TRBV7-7 few TRBJ2-2
TGTGCCAGCAGCCTGCCCCCACGACTAGCGGGAGTCTCAGATACGCAGTATTTT CASSLPPRLAGVSDTQYF TRBD2 TRBV12-3/TRBV12-4 few TRBJ2-3
TGTGCCATCAGTGCCTCCCTTGCGGGCGGGAACACCGGGGAGCTGTTTTTT CAISASLAGGNTGELFF NA TRBV10-3 few TRBJ2-2
TGTGCCAGCAAACTATCCGGGACGGTCAACAATGAGCAGTTCTTC CASKLSGTVNNEQFF NA TRBV12-3/TRBV12-4 NA TRBJ2-1
TGCGCCAGCAGCTTGGGACAGGGAGGCTACAATGAGCAGTTCTTC CASSLGQGGYNEQFF NA TRBV5-1 many TRBJ2-1
TGTGCCATCGCAGCAGCGGGAGTAGGAGATACGCAGTATTTT CAIAAAGVGDTQYF TRBD2 TRBV10-3 few TRBJ2-3
TGCGCCAGCAGCGGGCAGCGTCTGTATTTT CASSGQRLYF NA TRBV5-1 NA TRBJ2-3
TGTGCCAGCTCACCCCCGGGACTAGCGGGGGGGCATGAGCAGTTCTTC CASSPPGLAGGHEQFF TRBD2 TRBV18 few TRBJ2-1
TGTGCCAGCAGTTTAAAACTAGCGGGGCTCTTAGATTCCTACAATGAGCAGTTCTTC CASSLKLAGLLDSYNEQFF TRBD2 TRBV3-1 NA TRBJ2-1
TGTGCCATCAGTGAGCGGCAGGAAAGCAATCAGCCCCAGCATTTT CAISERQESNQPQHF NA TRBV10-3 many TRBJ1-5
TGCGCCAGCAGCTTGGGCCTACAGGGGTCCTACAATGAGCAGTTCTTC CASSLGLQGSYNEQFF TRBD1 TRBV5-1 NA TRBJ2-1
TGTGCCAGCGAGACTAGCGGAGCCTCGTACACCGGGGAGCTGTTTTTT CASETSGASYTGELFF TRBD2 TRBV25-1 NA TRBJ2-2
TGCAGTGCTAGAGTAGGACTAGCGGGAAGCTCCTACAATGAGCAGTTCTTC CSARVGLAGSSYNEQFF TRBD2 TRBV20-1 NA TRBJ2-1